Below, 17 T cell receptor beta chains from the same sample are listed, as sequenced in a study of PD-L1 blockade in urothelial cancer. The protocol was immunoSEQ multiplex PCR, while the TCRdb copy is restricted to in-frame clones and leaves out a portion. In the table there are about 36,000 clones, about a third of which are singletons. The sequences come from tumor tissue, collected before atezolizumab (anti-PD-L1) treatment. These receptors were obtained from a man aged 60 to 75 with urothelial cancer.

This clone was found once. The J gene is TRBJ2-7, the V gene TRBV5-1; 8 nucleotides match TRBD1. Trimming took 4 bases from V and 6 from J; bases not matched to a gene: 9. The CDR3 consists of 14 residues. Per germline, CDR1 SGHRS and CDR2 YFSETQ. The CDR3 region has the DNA TGCGCCAGCAGCCGAGACAGGGGAAGCTCCGAGCAGTACTTC. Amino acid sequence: CASSRDRGSSEQYF.

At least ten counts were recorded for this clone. The CDR3: CASSQDGQGKNGYTF. Here the CDR3 DNA reads TGCGCCAGCAGCCAAGACGGACAGGGGAAGAATGGCTACACCTTC. V gene TRBV4-1 combines with J gene TRBJ1-2, with 9 bases aligning to TRBD1. CDR1 and CDR2 (germline): MGHRA, YSYEKL. V gave up 0 bases and J gave up 6 bases; unmatched junction bases: 5. The CDR3 covers 15 residues.

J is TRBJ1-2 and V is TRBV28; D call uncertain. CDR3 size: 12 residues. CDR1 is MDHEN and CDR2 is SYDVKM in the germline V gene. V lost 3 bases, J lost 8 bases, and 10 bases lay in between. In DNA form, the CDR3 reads TGTGCCAGCAGTTTTGGAGAGGAGGGCTACACCTTC. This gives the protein CASSFGEEGYTF.

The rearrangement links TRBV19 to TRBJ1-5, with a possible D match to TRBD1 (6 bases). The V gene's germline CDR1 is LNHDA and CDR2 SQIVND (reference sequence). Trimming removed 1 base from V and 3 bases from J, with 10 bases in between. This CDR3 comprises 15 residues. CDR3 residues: CASSIVNRANQPQHF. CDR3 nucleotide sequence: TGTGCCAGTAGTATAGTTAACAGGGCCAATCAGCCCCAGCATTTT.

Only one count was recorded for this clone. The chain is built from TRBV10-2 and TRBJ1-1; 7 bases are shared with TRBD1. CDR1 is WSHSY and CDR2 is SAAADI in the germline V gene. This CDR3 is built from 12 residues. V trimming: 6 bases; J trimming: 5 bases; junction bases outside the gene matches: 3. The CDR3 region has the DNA TGCGCCAGCAGGACAGGGTTAACTGAAGCTTTCTTT. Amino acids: CASRTGLTEAFF.

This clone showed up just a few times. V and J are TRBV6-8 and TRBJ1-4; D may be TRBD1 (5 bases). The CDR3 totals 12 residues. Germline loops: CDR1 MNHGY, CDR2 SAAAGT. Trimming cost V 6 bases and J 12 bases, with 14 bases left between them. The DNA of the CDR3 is TGTGCCAGCAGGACCGGAGTAGGGGAACTGTTTTTT. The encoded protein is CASRTGVGELFF.

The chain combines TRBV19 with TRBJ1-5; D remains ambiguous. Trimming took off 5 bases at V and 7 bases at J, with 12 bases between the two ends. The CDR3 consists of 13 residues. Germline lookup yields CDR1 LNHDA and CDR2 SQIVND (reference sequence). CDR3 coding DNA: TGTGCCAGTAGTCGTCGGGCTGGGCAGCCCCAGCATTTT. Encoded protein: CASSRRAGQPQHF.

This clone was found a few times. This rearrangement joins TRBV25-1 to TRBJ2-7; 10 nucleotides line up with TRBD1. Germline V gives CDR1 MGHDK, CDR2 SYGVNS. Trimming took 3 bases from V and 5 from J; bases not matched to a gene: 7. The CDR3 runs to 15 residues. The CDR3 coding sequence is TGTGCCAGCAGTGAGACGGGACAGGGGAAGAACGAGCAGTACTTC. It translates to CASSETGQGKNEQYF.

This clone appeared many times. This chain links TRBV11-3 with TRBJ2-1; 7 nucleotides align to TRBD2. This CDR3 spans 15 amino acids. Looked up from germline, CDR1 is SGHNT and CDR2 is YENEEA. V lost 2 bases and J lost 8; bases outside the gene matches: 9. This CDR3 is CASSLRAGGIDEQFF. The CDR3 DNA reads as TGTGCCAGCAGCTTAAGGGCCGGGGGGATTGATGAGCAGTTCTTC.

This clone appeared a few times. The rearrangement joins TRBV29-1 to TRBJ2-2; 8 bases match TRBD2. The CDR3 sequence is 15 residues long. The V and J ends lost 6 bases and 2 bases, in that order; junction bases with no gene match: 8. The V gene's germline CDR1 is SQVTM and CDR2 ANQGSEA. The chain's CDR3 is CSVTRGGVNTGELFF. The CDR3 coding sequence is TGCAGCGTGACACGGGGGGGAGTTAACACCGGGGAGCTGTTTTTT.

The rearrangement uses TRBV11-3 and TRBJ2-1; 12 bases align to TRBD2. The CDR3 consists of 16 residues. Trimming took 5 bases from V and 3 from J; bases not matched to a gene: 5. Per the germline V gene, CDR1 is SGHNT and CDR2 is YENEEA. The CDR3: CASSLRTSGNYNEQFF. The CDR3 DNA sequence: TGTGCCAGCAGCCTGAGGACTAGCGGGAACTACAATGAGCAGTTCTTC. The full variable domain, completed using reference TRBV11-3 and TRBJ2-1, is EAGVVQSPRYKIIEKKQPVAFWCNPISGHNTLYWYLQNLGQGPELLIRYENEEAVDDSQLPKDRFSAERLKGVDSTLKIQPAELGDSAVYLCASSLRTSGNYNEQFFGPGTRLTVL.

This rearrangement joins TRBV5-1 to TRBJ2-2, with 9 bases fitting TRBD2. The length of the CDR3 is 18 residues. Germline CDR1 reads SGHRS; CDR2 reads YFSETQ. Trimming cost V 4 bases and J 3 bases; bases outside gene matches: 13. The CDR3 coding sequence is TGCGCCAGCAGCCCCGAGCGGGGGGTCCATCAGGACACCGGGGAGCTGTTTTTT. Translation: CASSPERGVHQDTGELFF.

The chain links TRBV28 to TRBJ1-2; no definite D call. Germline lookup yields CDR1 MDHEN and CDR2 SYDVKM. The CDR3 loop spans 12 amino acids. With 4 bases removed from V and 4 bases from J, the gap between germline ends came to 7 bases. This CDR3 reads CASSSDFYGYTF. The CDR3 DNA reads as TGTGCCAGCAGTTCGGATTTCTATGGCTACACCTTC.

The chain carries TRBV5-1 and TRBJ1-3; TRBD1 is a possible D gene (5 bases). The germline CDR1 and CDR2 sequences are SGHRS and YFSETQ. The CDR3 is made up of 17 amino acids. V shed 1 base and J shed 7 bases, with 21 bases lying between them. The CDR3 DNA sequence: TGCGCCAGCAGCTTGTCCGGGACCCCTAGGAGCGGGAACACCATATATTTT. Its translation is CASSLSGTPRSGNTIYF.

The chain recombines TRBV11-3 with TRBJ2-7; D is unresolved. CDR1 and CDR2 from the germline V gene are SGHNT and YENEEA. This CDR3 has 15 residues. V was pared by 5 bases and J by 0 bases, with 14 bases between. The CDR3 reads CASSITTDSSYEQYF. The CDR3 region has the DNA TGTGCCAGCAGCATCACTACCGATAGCTCCTACGAGCAGTACTTC.

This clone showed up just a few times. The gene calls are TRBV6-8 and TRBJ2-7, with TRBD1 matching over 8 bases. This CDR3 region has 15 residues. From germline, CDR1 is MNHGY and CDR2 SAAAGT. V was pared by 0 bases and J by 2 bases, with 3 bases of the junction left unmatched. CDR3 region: CASSYSMTGAYEQYF. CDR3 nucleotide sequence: TGTGCCAGCAGTTACTCCATGACAGGGGCCTACGAGCAGTACTTC.

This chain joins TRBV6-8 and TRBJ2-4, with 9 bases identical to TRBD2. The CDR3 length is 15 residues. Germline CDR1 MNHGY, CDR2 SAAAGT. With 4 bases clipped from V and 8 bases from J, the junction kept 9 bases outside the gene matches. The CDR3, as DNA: TGTGCCAGCAGTTGGGGGCGGGAGGGCCATGACATTCAGTACTTC. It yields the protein CASSWGREGHDIQYF.